A selection of T cell receptor beta chains follows, all from one sample in a study of T cells in Graves' hyperthyroidism and ophthalmopathy. One entry per CDR3 protein results from TCRdb running MiXCR on the multiplex PCR reads. This table has some 350,000 distinct CDR3 sequences, around 15% appearing once. The source material was blood. Receptor source: a woman aged 55-70 years with Graves' ophthalmopathy. CDR3s include the opening cysteine and the closing phenylalanine or tryptophan. A D gene is named only where the DNA matches it firmly. The size of a clone is reported for some rows only, either as once, few or many, or as a class for expanded clones.

v_gene: TRBV5-1; j_gene: TRBJ2-1; abundance: many; d_gene: TRBD2; CDR3aa: CASRTLAGGYNEQFF; CDR3nt: TGCGCCAGCAGAACCCTGGCGGGAGGGTACAATGAGCAGTTCTTC
v_gene: TRBV5-8; j_gene: TRBJ2-7; abundance: many; d_gene: .; CDR3aa: CASSSRDSTSEQYF; CDR3nt: TGTGCCAGCAGCTCGAGGGACTCCACCTCCGAGCAGTACTTC
v_gene: TRBV27; j_gene: TRBJ2-1; abundance: few; d_gene: TRBD2; CDR3aa: CASSLSPDGLREDNEQFF; CDR3nt: TGTGCCAGCAGTTTATCCCCCGATGGACTGCGGGAGGACAATGAGCAGTTCTTC
v_gene: TRBV10-3; j_gene: TRBJ1-2; abundance: .; d_gene: .; CDR3aa: CAITKGLAGYGYTF; CDR3nt: TGTGCCATCACCAAAGGACTGGCAGGCTATGGCTACACCTTC
v_gene: TRBV6-1; j_gene: TRBJ2-1; abundance: many; d_gene: .; CDR3aa: CASSEPGWSSYNEQFF; CDR3nt: TGTGCCAGCAGTGAACCCGGGTGGTCCTCCTACAATGAGCAGTTCTTC
v_gene: TRBV24-1; j_gene: TRBJ2-3; abundance: .; d_gene: TRBD1; CDR3aa: CATSKGQGAADTQYF; CDR3nt: TGTGCCACCAGCAAGGGACAGGGGGCCGCAGATACGCAGTATTTT
v_gene: TRBV30; j_gene: TRBJ2-7; abundance: .; d_gene: TRBD2; CDR3aa: CAWASGATYEQYF; CDR3nt: TGTGCCTGGGCTAGCGGAGCGACCTACGAGCAGTACTTC
v_gene: TRBV20-1; j_gene: TRBJ1-1; abundance: many; d_gene: .; CDR3aa: CSARDLGADTEAFF; CDR3nt: TGCAGTGCTAGAGATTTGGGGGCGGACACTGAAGCTTTCTTT
v_gene: TRBV18; j_gene: TRBJ2-3; abundance: .; d_gene: .; CDR3aa: CASSPPAPGFGSDTQYF; CDR3nt: TGTGCCAGCTCACCACCCGCCCCAGGGTTCGGGTCAGATACGCAGTATTTT
v_gene: TRBV19; j_gene: TRBJ2-6; abundance: many; d_gene: TRBD1; CDR3aa: CASSTGVGANVLTF; CDR3nt: TGTGCCAGCAGCACAGGGGTTGGGGCCAACGTCCTGACTTTC
v_gene: TRBV18; j_gene: TRBJ1-2; abundance: many; d_gene: TRBD1; CDR3aa: CASSPPGQVDYGYTF; CDR3nt: TGTGCCAGCTCACCCCCGGGACAGGTTGACTATGGCTACACCTTC
v_gene: TRBV14; j_gene: TRBJ2-7; abundance: .; d_gene: .; CDR3aa: CASSHPPPDEQYF; CDR3nt: TGTGCCAGCAGCCACCCTCCACCGGACGAGCAGTACTTC
v_gene: TRBV6-2/TRBV6-3; j_gene: TRBJ2-1; abundance: many; d_gene: .; CDR3aa: CASKGAGTYNEQFF; CDR3nt: TGTGCCAGCAAAGGGGCGGGAACATACAATGAGCAGTTCTTC
v_gene: TRBV5-1; j_gene: TRBJ2-7; abundance: few; d_gene: .; CDR3aa: CASRDFGEQYF; CDR3nt: TGCGCCAGCAGGGACTTTGGGGAGCAGTACTTC
v_gene: TRBV3-1; j_gene: TRBJ1-2; abundance: many; d_gene: .; CDR3aa: CASSQVQGWGGYTF; CDR3nt: TGTGCCAGCAGCCAAGTCCAGGGTTGGGGAGGCTACACCTTC
v_gene: TRBV27; j_gene: TRBJ2-2; abundance: .; d_gene: TRBD2; CDR3aa: CASSLGGSVAGELFF; CDR3nt: TGTGCCAGCAGTTTGGGCGGGAGTGTTGCCGGGGAGCTGTTTTTT
v_gene: TRBV20-1; j_gene: TRBJ2-5; abundance: .; d_gene: .; CDR3aa: CSAPSNVPETQYF; CDR3nt: TGCAGTGCTCCCTCTAACGTCCCGGAGACCCAGTACTTC
v_gene: TRBV7-9; j_gene: TRBJ2-1; abundance: few; d_gene: TRBD2; CDR3aa: CASSFPPAGVHNEQFF; CDR3nt: TGTGCCAGCAGCTTCCCCCCTGCGGGAGTCCACAATGAGCAGTTCTTC
v_gene: TRBV10-3; j_gene: TRBJ2-7; abundance: many; d_gene: .; CDR3aa: CAIREAYGEQYF; CDR3nt: TGTGCCATCAGGGAAGCCTACGGCGAGCAGTACTTC
v_gene: TRBV12-3/TRBV12-4; j_gene: TRBJ2-1; abundance: many; d_gene: .; CDR3aa: CASSSGDYYNEQFF; CDR3nt: TGTGCCAGCAGTTCAGGGGACTACTACAATGAGCAGTTCTTC
v_gene: TRBV28; j_gene: TRBJ2-7; abundance: many; d_gene: .; CDR3aa: CASSQLPGQEQYF; CDR3nt: TGTGCCAGCAGCCAACTTCCGGGCCAAGAGCAGTACTTC
v_gene: TRBV7-9; j_gene: TRBJ2-4; abundance: few; d_gene: .; CDR3aa: CASSSRGGLQGSSIQYF; CDR3nt: TGTGCCAGCAGCTCACGCGGGGGATTACAGGGAAGTAGTATTCAGTACTTC
v_gene: TRBV10-3; j_gene: TRBJ2-1; abundance: many; d_gene: TRBD1; CDR3aa: CAIPGCRGSNEQFF; CDR3nt: TGTGCCATCCCGGGTTGCAGGGGGTCTAATGAGCAGTTCTTC
v_gene: TRBV6-1; j_gene: TRBJ2-5; abundance: many; d_gene: TRBD2; CDR3aa: CASSERQGGSQYF; CDR3nt: TGTGCCAGCAGTGAACGTCAGGGAGGGTCCCAGTACTTC
v_gene: TRBV30; j_gene: TRBJ1-5; abundance: many; d_gene: .; CDR3aa: CAWSVQGGRNQPQHF; CDR3nt: TGTGCCTGGAGTGTACAAGGGGGACGCAATCAGCCCCAGCATTTT
v_gene: TRBV20-1; j_gene: TRBJ2-1; abundance: many; d_gene: .; CDR3aa: CSARAGSSYNEQFF; CDR3nt: TGCAGTGCTAGAGCTGGTAGCTCCTACAATGAGCAGTTCTTC
v_gene: TRBV11-3; j_gene: TRBJ1-6; abundance: .; d_gene: .; CDR3aa: CASSLTGLNSPLHF; CDR3nt: TGTGCCAGCAGCTTAACAGGACTTAATTCACCCCTCCACTTT
v_gene: TRBV7-2; j_gene: TRBJ2-5; abundance: many; d_gene: .; CDR3aa: CASSARRRQETQYF; CDR3nt: TGTGCCAGCAGCGCCCGACGGCGCCAAGAGACCCAGTACTTC
v_gene: TRBV20-1; j_gene: TRBJ2-1; abundance: .; d_gene: TRBD2; CDR3aa: CSASKISGRGYNEQFF; CDR3nt: TGCAGTGCTAGTAAAATCAGCGGGAGGGGTTACAATGAGCAGTTCTTC
v_gene: TRBV7-2; j_gene: TRBJ1-4; abundance: many; d_gene: .; CDR3aa: CASSSGTLGVGTNEKLFF; CDR3nt: TGTGCCAGCAGCTCAGGGACCCTGGGGGTTGGGACTAATGAAAAACTGTTTTTT
v_gene: TRBV20-1; j_gene: TRBJ2-1; abundance: many; d_gene: .; CDR3aa: CSASQESSYNEQFF; CDR3nt: TGCAGTGCATCACAGGAGAGCTCCTACAATGAGCAGTTCTTC
v_gene: TRBV29-1; j_gene: TRBJ2-7; abundance: .; d_gene: .; CDR3aa: CSVGRMLSYEQYF; CDR3nt: TGCAGCGTTGGTCGGATGCTAAGCTACGAGCAGTACTTC
v_gene: TRBV28; j_gene: TRBJ2-3; abundance: .; d_gene: TRBD1; CDR3aa: CASRPGQGEADTQYF; CDR3nt: TGTGCCAGCAGACCGGGACAGGGTGAGGCAGATACGCAGTATTTT
v_gene: TRBV12-3/TRBV12-4; j_gene: TRBJ1-5; abundance: many; d_gene: .; CDR3aa: CASSSEGQGNQPQHF; CDR3nt: TGTGCCAGCAGCTCTGAAGGGCAAGGCAATCAGCCCCAGCATTTT
v_gene: TRBV3-1; j_gene: TRBJ1-5; abundance: many; d_gene: TRBD1; CDR3aa: CASSQMTGDQPQHF; CDR3nt: TGTGCCAGCAGCCAAATGACAGGGGATCAGCCCCAGCATTTT
v_gene: TRBV20-1; j_gene: TRBJ2-3; abundance: many; d_gene: .; CDR3aa: CSALGADTQYF; CDR3nt: TGCAGTGCTTTAGGGGCAGATACGCAGTATTTT
v_gene: TRBV12-3/TRBV12-4; j_gene: TRBJ2-7; abundance: few; d_gene: TRBD2; CDR3aa: CASSPGLAGGEQCF; CDR3nt: TGTGCCAGCAGTCCGGGACTAGCGGGGGGCGAGCAGTGCTTC
v_gene: TRBV18; j_gene: TRBJ2-7; abundance: .; d_gene: TRBD2; CDR3aa: CASSLTSGEPYEQYF; CDR3nt: TGTGCCAGCTCCCTGACTAGCGGGGAGCCTTACGAGCAGTACTTC
v_gene: TRBV6-1; j_gene: TRBJ1-1; abundance: many; d_gene: .; CDR3aa: CASSPLAGGTEAFF; CDR3nt: TGTGCCAGCAGCCCCCTGGCGGGGGGCACTGAAGCTTTCTTT
v_gene: TRBV9; j_gene: TRBJ2-1; abundance: many; d_gene: .; CDR3aa: CASSVAGLSYNEQFF; CDR3nt: TGTGCCAGCAGCGTAGCGGGACTTTCCTACAATGAGCAGTTCTTC
v_gene: TRBV3-1; j_gene: TRBJ1-2; abundance: many; d_gene: .; CDR3aa: CASSLGNLGYTF; CDR3nt: TGTGCCAGCAGCCTGGGGAACTTAGGCTACACCTTC
v_gene: TRBV25-1; j_gene: TRBJ2-3; abundance: many; d_gene: .; CDR3aa: CATAVEKDTQYF; CDR3nt: TGTGCCACCGCGGTTGAGAAGGATACGCAGTATTTT
v_gene: TRBV5-1; j_gene: TRBJ1-1; abundance: few; d_gene: .; CDR3aa: CASSLEGHLNTEAFF; CDR3nt: TGCGCCAGCAGCTTGGAAGGACACTTGAACACTGAAGCTTTCTTT
v_gene: TRBV11-2; j_gene: TRBJ2-1; abundance: many; d_gene: TRBD2; CDR3aa: CASSLGIAGLYNEQFF; CDR3nt: TGTGCCAGCAGCCTTGGGATAGCGGGACTCTACAATGAGCAGTTCTTC
v_gene: TRBV28; j_gene: TRBJ2-2; abundance: .; d_gene: .; CDR3aa: CASSSHTGELFF; CDR3nt: TGTGCCAGCAGTTCCCATACCGGGGAGCTGTTTTTT